Given below is one T cell receptor beta chain in context. The entry originates in a study of shared T cell receptors in the human thymus. Assay used: immunoSEQ multiplex PCR; TCRdb lists only in-frame clones, some missing. The sample has about 380,000 clones, around 93% seen once. Trimming took 4 bases from V and 11 from J; bases not matched to a gene: 22. CDR1 GTSNPN and CDR2 SVGIG come from the germline V gene (reference sequence). This CDR3 contains 16 residues. The sequenced sample was thymocytes. This clonotype originated in a human donor. The rearrangement links TRBV30 to TRBJ1-1; 7 bases match TRBD1. For the CDR3, the DNA is TGTGCCTGGACCTCCCAAATCGGACAGGCTATGGCGCCGGCTTTCTTT. The encoded protein is CAWTSQIGQAMAPAFF.